This T cell receptor (beta chain) was sequenced in a study of blood T cells in healthy people across ages. Study-wide background: About one barcoded beta molecule was captured per two T cells (by template switching).

This clonotype was seen a few times. Its antigen is unknown. Sample-barcoded 5' priming and a J-beta primer mix drove a second PCR of about 7 to 12 cycles. Each cDNA molecule carried a tag from a template-switch adaptor that contained 12 random nucleotides. One entry per CDR3 protein, called by TCRdb with MiXCR from the 5' RACE reads. The table lists roughly 800,000 distinct CDR3 sequences, about three fifths of them singletons, with approximately 23% in the top ten. Regarding the study as a whole: Changes seen in expanded clonotypes were possibly confounded by donor CMV status left unknown. Both higher diversity and more naive CD4+ cells marked long-lived donors when set against aged donors.

The CDR3 has 14 residues. V was cut by 0 bases and J by 5 bases, with 13 bases left in between. Germline CDR1 DFQATT, CDR2 SNEGSKA (reference sequence). Sequencing was carried out using blood. V usage is TRBV20-1 and J usage is TRBJ2-5; no firm D call. The receptor was derived from a man between 25 and 39 years old in good health. The CDR3 bases are TGCAGTGCTAGAGAGTCTACCGTGGGTGAGACCCAGTACTTC. Residues: CSARESTVGETQYF.